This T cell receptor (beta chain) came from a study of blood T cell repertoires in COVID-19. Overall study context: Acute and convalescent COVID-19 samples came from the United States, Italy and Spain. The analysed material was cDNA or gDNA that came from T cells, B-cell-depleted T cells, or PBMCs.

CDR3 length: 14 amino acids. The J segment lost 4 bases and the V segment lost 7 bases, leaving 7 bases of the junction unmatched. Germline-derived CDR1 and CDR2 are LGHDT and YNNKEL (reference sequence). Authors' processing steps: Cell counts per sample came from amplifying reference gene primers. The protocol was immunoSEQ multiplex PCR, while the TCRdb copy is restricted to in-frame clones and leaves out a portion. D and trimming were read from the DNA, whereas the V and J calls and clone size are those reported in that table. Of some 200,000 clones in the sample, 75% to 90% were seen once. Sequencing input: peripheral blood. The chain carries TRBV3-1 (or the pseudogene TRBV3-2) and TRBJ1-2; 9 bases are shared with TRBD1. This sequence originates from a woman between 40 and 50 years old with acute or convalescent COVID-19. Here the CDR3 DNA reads TGTGCCAGCACCGGCTCGGACAGGGGCTATGGCTACACCTTC. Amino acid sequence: CASTGSDRGYGYTF.